The source of this T cell receptor (beta chain) is a study of cytomegalovirus exposure and HLA in healthy donors. PCR was performed using 60 Vbeta and 13 Jbeta primers. Some clones are missing from TCRdb's copy, which holds only in-frame ones; the method was immunoSEQ multiplex PCR. The sample lists 85,000 to 100,000 clones; approximately 85% were seen once. On this clone itself: Its antigen is still unknown.

Findings of the study overall: Common viral pathogens seemed, in a later analysis, to connect with several of the most significant clusters. Later, an analysis showed that TCR beta chains associated with HLA were more clonally expanded than others that were equally common. Several V segments, TRBV6-2 and TRBV6-3 among them, could not be told apart and were dropped. The study assumed roughly uniform donor sequencing depth for presence/absence analyses.

Germline V gene data show CDR1 as SGDLS and CDR2 as YYNGEE. Deletions cut 2 bases from V and 5 bases from J, with 14 bases between. This CDR3 has 14 amino acids. The chain couples TRBV9 to TRBJ2-7; D may be TRBD1 (6 bases). The source material was PBMCs. The receptor was isolated from a woman between 18 and 29 years old in good health and CMV-seropositive. The CDR3 is CASSVSGQSDEQYF. CDR3 bases: TGTGCCAGCAGCGTCTCTGGACAGTCCGACGAGCAGTACTTC.